The entry below gives a single T cell receptor beta chain sequence along with its context. Living in about two dozen US areas, the participants were between about 18 and 95 years of age. Among Cohort 3 donors, those recovered had two negative PCRs, clearance, or symptom resolution. This entry belongs to a study of blood T cell repertoires in COVID-19. Study details: Acute-phase and convalescent COVID-19 samples originated in the United States, Italy and Spain.

V shed 4 bases, J shed 3 bases, and the junction held 5 bases outside the gene matches. The CDR3 covers 13 residues. Germline CDR1 is SQVTM and CDR2 is ANQGSEA. In the source study's methods: Reference gene primer amplification gave nucleated cell count estimates. The repertoire was sequenced with immunoSEQ multiplex PCR; TCRdb's copy has only in-frame clones and lacks some. V and J calls plus clone size are reproduced from that table; the DNA served to infer D and trimming. This repertoire shows some 230,000 clones, 70% to 85% found once; its top ten account for approximately 15%. This chain links TRBV29-1 with TRBJ2-5; 7 nucleotides align to TRBD1. This clonotype originated in a man between 35 and 55 years old who had recovered from COVID-19. The sequenced sample consisted of PBMCs or T cells enriched from blood (not recorded which). CDR3 nucleotide sequence: TGCAGCGTTGCCGTGGGGACAGAAGAGACCCAGTACTTC. Its translation is CSVAVGTEETQYF.